These T cell receptor beta chains were read from a single sample in a study of CD8+ T cells in alopecia areata. Here immunoSEQ multiplex PCR was the method, and the copy in TCRdb shows in-frame clones only, minus some. The sample shows roughly 250,000 clones, approximately 61% of them seen only once. Sample: CD4+ T cells sorted from blood, taken at week 0. These receptors all come from a human donor with alopecia areata. Each CDR3 is given with its conserved first and last residue. D genes are given only for firm matches. For some rows the clone size is stated as once, few or many, or as a class when expanded; others skip it.

CDR3 DNA | CDR3 protein | D gene | J gene | V gene | clone size
TGTGCCAGCAGTGAAGCAGGGGGGAATCAGCCCCAGCATTTT | CASSEAGGNQPQHF | - | TRBJ1-5 | TRBV6-1 | -
TGTGCCAGCAGTGAAGCGGACAGGGAATACTTC | CASSEADREYF | TRBD1 | TRBJ2-7 | TRBV6-1 | -
TGTGCCAGCAGCTACGGAGGGGCACCGGGAATGAACACTGAAGCTTTCTTT | CASSYGGAPGMNTEAFF | - | TRBJ1-1 | TRBV7-3 | -
TGTGCCTGGAGTCTCAGAGCTGGAAACACCATATATTTT | CAWSLRAGNTIYF | - | TRBJ1-3 | TRBV30 | once
TGCGCCAGCAGCCAGCAGAGGGGCGAGGAGACCCAGTACTTC | CASSQQRGEETQYF | - | TRBJ2-5 | TRBV4-3 | -
TGCAGCGTCCCACAGTTCACAGATACGCAGTATTTT | CSVPQFTDTQYF | - | TRBJ2-3 | TRBV29-1 | few
TGCGCCAGCAGCCAAGATGAAGGCAGGTTCTATGGCTACACCTTC | CASSQDEGRFYGYTF | - | TRBJ1-2 | TRBV4-1 | -
TGTGCCTGGGCGCGGGACAGTTTAAGTTACTACGAGCAGTACTTC | CAWARDSLSYYEQYF | - | TRBJ2-7 | TRBV30 | few
TGTGCCAGCAGTGACTTTAGGACAGGGCCCCTCCACTTT | CASSDFRTGPLHF | TRBD1 | TRBJ1-6 | TRBV6-5 | -
TGTGCCTGGATCCCCCGTCAGAATTATGGCTACACCTTC | CAWIPRQNYGYTF | - | TRBJ1-2 | TRBV30 | -
TGCAGCGCCTTTGGACAGGGATTGGAGCAGTTCTTC | CSAFGQGLEQFF | TRBD1 | TRBJ2-1 | TRBV29-1 | -
TGTGCCAGCAACCCCGCAGGGGATATCACCGGGGAGCTGTTTTTT | CASNPAGDITGELFF | - | TRBJ2-2 | TRBV9 | few
TGTGCCATCAGTGGACAGGACACAGATACGCAGTATTTT | CAISGQDTDTQYF | - | TRBJ2-3 | TRBV10-3 | few
TGCAGCGTTGTTCGGGACACAGCTAACTATGGCTACACCTTC | CSVVRDTANYGYTF | - | TRBJ1-2 | TRBV29-1 | -
TGTGCCAGCAGTAGAGAGCATGAGCAGTTCTTC | CASSREHEQFF | - | TRBJ2-1 | TRBV7-2 | -
TGTGCCAGCAGTTCGGACAGATTTTCTTACGAGCAGTACTTC | CASSSDRFSYEQYF | - | TRBJ2-7 | TRBV6-5 | -
TGTGCCAGCAGCTTATCTAGCGGGGGGGAAGAGACCCAGTACTTC | CASSLSSGGEETQYF | TRBD2 | TRBJ2-5 | TRBV7-6 | -
TGCAGCGTTGGATCAGGGAGAGAGACCCAGTACTTC | CSVGSGRETQYF | - | TRBJ2-5 | TRBV29-1 | once
TGTGCCAGCAGCTTAGGTCGTGGAAACACCATATATTTT | CASSLGRGNTIYF | - | TRBJ1-3 | TRBV7-2 | -
TGTGCCAGCAGTGAATATAACACCGGGGAGCTGTTTTTT | CASSEYNTGELFF | - | TRBJ2-2 | TRBV2 | -
TGTGCCTGGAGTGTGGGCAGGGGCCTTGGGGGCAATCAGCCCCAGCATTTT | CAWSVGRGLGGNQPQHF | - | TRBJ1-5 | TRBV30 | -
TGTGCCTGGAGTAACCAGGGTTATCGCACAGATACGCAGTATTTT | CAWSNQGYRTDTQYF | - | TRBJ2-3 | TRBV30 | -
TGCGCCAGCAGCCAAGATACGCTAGCGGGGGAATACGAGCAGTACTTC | CASSQDTLAGEYEQYF | TRBD2 | TRBJ2-7 | TRBV4-3 | few
TGCGCCAGCAGCTTGGACGGAGCATATAATTCACCCCTCCACTTT | CASSLDGAYNSPLHF | - | TRBJ1-6 | TRBV5-1 | -
TGTGCCAGCAGTGACCCTGGGACAGGGCTCGCCGGGGAGCTGTTTTTT | CASSDPGTGLAGELFF | TRBD1 | TRBJ2-2 | TRBV25-1 | -
TGCAGTGCTAGGATCACAGATACGCAGTATTTT | CSARITDTQYF | - | TRBJ2-3 | TRBV20-1 | -
TGTGCCAGTAGTATACGACAGGGTGCTGCCTACGAGCAGTACTTC | CASSIRQGAAYEQYF | TRBD1 | TRBJ2-7 | TRBV19 | few
TGTGCCAGCAGCGAGGGGACAGGGGCCGGCTATGGCTACACCTTC | CASSEGTGAGYGYTF | TRBD1 | TRBJ1-2 | TRBV9 | -
TGCGCCAGCAGCCTAACAGGAATCGAGACCCAGTACTTC | CASSLTGIETQYF | - | TRBJ2-5 | TRBV4-1 | -
TGTGCCTGGAGCGGACGACGGTTTGAAGCTTTCTTT | CAWSGRRFEAFF | - | TRBJ1-1 | TRBV30 | -
TGTGCCAGCTCACCAACAACAGGGTCATGGAACTATGGCTACACCTTC | CASSPTTGSWNYGYTF | - | TRBJ1-2 | TRBV18 | -
TGCAGTGCCTGGGGCGGTGAGACCCAGTACTTC | CSAWGGETQYF | - | TRBJ2-5 | TRBV20-1 | -
TGTGCCAGCTCACAGGGCCTCACCGGGGAGCTGTTTTTT | CASSQGLTGELFF | - | TRBJ2-2 | TRBV18 | few
TGTGCCAGCAGCTATGGACCCGAAACGCAGTATTTT | CASSYGPETQYF | - | TRBJ2-3 | TRBV11-1 | -
TGTGCCAGCAGTGCACCGGGTAAAGAGACCCAGTACTTC | CASSAPGKETQYF | - | TRBJ2-5 | TRBV6-1 | -
TGTGCCAGCTCAGAGAGCGTCGAGACCCAGTACTTC | CASSESVETQYF | - | TRBJ2-5 | TRBV18 | -
TGTGCCTGGACCTTAGGAGGGTCTGGGGCCAACGTCCTGACTTTC | CAWTLGGSGANVLTF | - | TRBJ2-6 | TRBV30 | -
TGTGCCAGCAGCTTAGTGTCCGGATGGAGGGGTGGCGACATTCAGTACTTC | CASSLVSGWRGGDIQYF | - | TRBJ2-4 | TRBV7-2 | once
TGTGCCAGCAGCTCCAGAGGGGGGACAGAGAGCAATCAGCCCCAGCATTTT | CASSSRGGTESNQPQHF | TRBD1 | TRBJ1-5 | TRBV7-8 | -
TGTGCCAGCAGCCCCCAAGAGACCCAGTACTTC | CASSPQETQYF | - | TRBJ2-5 | TRBV2 | -
TGCGCCACCTCCAGGGGGCCCGAAGCGTATGAGCAGTTCTTC | CATSRGPEAYEQFF | TRBD1 | TRBJ2-1 | TRBV5-1 | -
TGTGCCAGCAGCTTAGAGGGCGGGGCGGGCACAGATACGCAGTATTTT | CASSLEGGAGTDTQYF | - | TRBJ2-3 | TRBV11-2 | -
TGCGCCAGCGGCGAAACACTAAGAGGCTACACCTTC | CASGETLRGYTF | - | TRBJ1-2 | TRBV5-1 | -
TGTGCCTGGAGTCCCAACAGCGGACGCTATGGCTACACCTTC | CAWSPNSGRYGYTF | - | TRBJ1-2 | TRBV30 | -
TGTGCCAGCAGTGAATCCCGGACAGGGAACACTGAAGCTTTCTTT | CASSESRTGNTEAFF | TRBD1 | TRBJ1-1 | TRBV25-1 | -
TGCAGCGTCCTAACAGGGGGCAGTTATGGCTACACCTTC | CSVLTGGSYGYTF | TRBD1 | TRBJ1-2 | TRBV29-1 | -
TGTGCCAGCAGGAACCGGGACAGCTACGAGCAGTACTTC | CASRNRDSYEQYF | TRBD1 | TRBJ2-7 | TRBV7-9 | -
TGTGCCAGCAGCGTCGGCGGGGAGCTGTTTTTT | CASSVGGELFF | - | TRBJ2-2 | TRBV9 | -
TGTGCCTGGAGTGATAAGGGGAATCAGCCCCAGCATTTT | CAWSDKGNQPQHF | - | TRBJ1-5 | TRBV30 | -
TGTGCCAGCAGTCCGATGGGGCGCTGGGCCAACGTCCTGACTTTC | CASSPMGRWANVLTF | - | TRBJ2-6 | TRBV27 | -
TGTGCCAGCAGCTTTTGGACTAGCGGGGGTCCGGAGACCCAGTACTTC | CASSFWTSGGPETQYF | TRBD2 | TRBJ2-5 | TRBV13 | -